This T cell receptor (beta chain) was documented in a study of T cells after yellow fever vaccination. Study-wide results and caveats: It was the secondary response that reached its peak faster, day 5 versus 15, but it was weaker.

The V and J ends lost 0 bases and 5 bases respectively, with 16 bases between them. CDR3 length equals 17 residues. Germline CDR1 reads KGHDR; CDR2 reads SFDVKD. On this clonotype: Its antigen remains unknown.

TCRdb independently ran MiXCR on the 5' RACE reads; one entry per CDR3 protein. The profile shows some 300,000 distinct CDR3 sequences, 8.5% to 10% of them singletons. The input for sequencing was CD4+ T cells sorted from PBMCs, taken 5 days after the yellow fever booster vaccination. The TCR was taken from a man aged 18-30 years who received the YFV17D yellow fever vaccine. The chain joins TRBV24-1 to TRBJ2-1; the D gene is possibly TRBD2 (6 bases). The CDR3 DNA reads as TGTGCCACCAGTGATTTGACTCCAGGGCGGGGAGACAATGAGCAGTTCTTC. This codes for CATSDLTPGRGDNEQFF.